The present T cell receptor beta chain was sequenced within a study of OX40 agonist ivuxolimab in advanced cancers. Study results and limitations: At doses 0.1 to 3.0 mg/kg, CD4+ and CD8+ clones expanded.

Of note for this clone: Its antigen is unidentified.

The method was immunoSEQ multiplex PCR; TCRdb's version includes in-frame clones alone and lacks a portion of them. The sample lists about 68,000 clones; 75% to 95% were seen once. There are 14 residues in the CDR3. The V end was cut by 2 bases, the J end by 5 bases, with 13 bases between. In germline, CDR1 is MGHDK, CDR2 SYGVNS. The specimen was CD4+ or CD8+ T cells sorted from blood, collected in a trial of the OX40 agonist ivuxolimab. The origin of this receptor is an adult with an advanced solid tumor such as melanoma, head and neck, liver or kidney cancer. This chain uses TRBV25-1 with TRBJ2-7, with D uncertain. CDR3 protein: CASSESFGRHEQYF. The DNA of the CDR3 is TGTGCCAGCAGTGAAAGTTTCGGGCGGCACGAGCAGTACTTC.